These T cell receptor beta chains were read from a single sample in a study of T cell responses to AZD1222 COVID-19 vaccine. The assay was immunoSEQ multiplex PCR, and TCRdb's table has in-frame clones only and misses some. The sample consists of tens of thousands of clones, approximately 92% of them appearing once. This specimen consisted of peripheral blood, obtained on day 0 of AZD1222 vaccination. The source is an adult in good health. Each CDR3 is given with its conserved first and last residue. The D gene is left open where the match is weak.

CDR3 length | J gene | V gene | D gene | CDR3 DNA | CDR3 protein
14 | TRBJ1-3 | TRBV11-2 | - | TGTGCCAGCAGCTCAAGGGATTCAAGAAACACCATATATTTT | CASSSRDSRNTIYF
12 | TRBJ1-5 | TRBV6-6 | - | TGTGCCAGCAGGGGGGGGGATCAGCCCCAGCATTTT | CASRGGDQPQHF
13 | TRBJ2-3 | TRBV2 | - | TGTGCCAGCAGTGGGACTTGGGCGGATACGCAGTATTTT | CASSGTWADTQYF
17 | TRBJ2-5 | TRBV7-9 | TRBD2 | TGTGCCAGCAGCTTAGACCCCGGGACTAGAGTTGGGGAGACCCAGTACTTC | CASSLDPGTRVGETQYF
14 | TRBJ2-2 | TRBV7-3 | - | TGTGCCAGCAGCTTTTTTGGTGGGACCGGGGAGCTGTTTTTT | CASSFFGGTGELFF
15 | TRBJ2-1 | TRBV28 | TRBD1 | TGTGCCAGCACCCGTTCCTTGGCAGGGGGCAATGAGCAGTTCTTC | CASTRSLAGGNEQFF
13 | TRBJ1-3 | TRBV3-1/TRBV3-2 | - | TGTGCCAGCAGCCTCGGACGGTTAAACACCATATATTTT | CASSLGRLNTIYF
14 | TRBJ1-2 | TRBV2 | - | TGTGCCAGCAGTGAAGGACAGTCCCTTCGAGGCTACACCTTC | CASSEGQSLRGYTF
15 | TRBJ1-1 | TRBV5-1 | - | TGCGCCAGCAGCTTGGAGGTCAGTTTAAACACTGAAGCTTTCTTT | CASSLEVSLNTEAFF
15 | TRBJ2-2 | TRBV5-6 | - | TGTGCCAGCAGCTTCGGGACCGAGCCCACCGGGGAGCTGTTTTTT | CASSFGTEPTGELFF
17 | TRBJ2-1 | TRBV18 | - | TGTGCCAGCTCACCACCACTTGGGCCGGGGTCCTACAATGAGCAGTTCTTC | CASSPPLGPGSYNEQFF
13 | TRBJ2-3 | TRBV19 | - | TGTGCCAGTAGTACACCAGGGGCAGATACGCAGTATTTT | CASSTPGADTQYF
15 | TRBJ2-5 | TRBV7-2 | TRBD2 | TGTGCCAGCAGCCCGAGGCTAGCGGGAGGAGACACCCAGTACTTC | CASSPRLAGGDTQYF
14 | TRBJ1-2 | TRBV24-1 | TRBD1 | TGTGCCACCAGTGATCCCGGGACAGGCTATGGCTACACCTTC | CATSDPGTGYGYTF